The clone carrying this T cell receptor beta chain was observed many times. Its specificity is not known. A much larger clone sits a single nucleotide away, making a read error possible. Sample-barcoded 5' priming and a J-beta primer mix drove a second PCR of roughly 6 to 12 cycles. TCRdb analysed the 5' RACE reads with MiXCR anew, one entry per CDR3 protein. The data show about 650,000 distinct CDR3 sequences, with more than 45% seen just once and around an eighth held by the top ten. Germline CDR1 reads MNHEY; CDR2 reads SVGAGI. This CDR3 region has 14 residues. This sample is drawn from a study of blood T cells in healthy people across ages. Study conclusions and caveats: Older age coincided with a roughly linear decline in TCR beta diversity per million T cells.

Per sample, no less than 5.5 micrograms of total RNA were extracted. The TCR was taken from an elderly woman in good health. The rearrangement uses TRBV6-5 and TRBJ2-5; D remains ambiguous. Sequencing used blood. The CDR3 protein is CASSDSTPQETQYF. The CDR3 DNA is TGTGCCAGCAGTGACTCGACACCCCAAGAGACCCAGTACTTC.